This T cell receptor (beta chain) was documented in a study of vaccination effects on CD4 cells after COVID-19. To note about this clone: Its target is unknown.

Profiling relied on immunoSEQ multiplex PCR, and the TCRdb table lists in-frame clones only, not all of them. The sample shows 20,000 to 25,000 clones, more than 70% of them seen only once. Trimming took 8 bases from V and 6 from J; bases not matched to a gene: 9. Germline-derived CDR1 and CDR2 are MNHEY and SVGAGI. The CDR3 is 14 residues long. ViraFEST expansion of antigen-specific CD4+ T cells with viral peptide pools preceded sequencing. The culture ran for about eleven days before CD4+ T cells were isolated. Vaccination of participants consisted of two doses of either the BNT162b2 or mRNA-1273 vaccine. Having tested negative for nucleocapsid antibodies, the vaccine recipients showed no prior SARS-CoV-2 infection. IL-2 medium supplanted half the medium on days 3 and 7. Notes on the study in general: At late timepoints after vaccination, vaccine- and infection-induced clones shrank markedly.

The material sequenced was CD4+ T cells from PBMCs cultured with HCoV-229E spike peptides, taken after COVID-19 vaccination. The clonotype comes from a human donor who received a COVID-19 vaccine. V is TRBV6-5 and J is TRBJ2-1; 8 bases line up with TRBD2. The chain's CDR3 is CASDLIGGANEQFF. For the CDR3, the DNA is TGTGCCAGCGACCTTATCGGGGGGGCCAATGAGCAGTTCTTC.